This passage covers 5 T cell receptor beta chains from one sample sequenced in a study of T-cell memory formation after mild COVID-19. TCRdb used MiXCR to reprocess the 5' RACE reads, holding one entry per CDR3 protein. The sample yields about half a million distinct CDR3 sequences, over 15% seen once. The sample taken for sequencing was PBMCs or a T cell subset sorted from them (not recorded which). Receptors originate from an adult woman who had mild COVID-19 (a few samples of this study predate the infection). Cell type and time point are not known.

This clonotype was seen more than once but under ten times. V and J are TRBV4-1 and TRBJ2-7; D call uncertain. Germline values: CDR1 MGHRA, CDR2 YSYEKL. The CDR3 spans 14 residues. The V end lost 0 bases, the J end lost 6 bases, and 12 bases lay between the germline ends. CDR3 coding DNA: TGCGCCAGCAGCCAAGACGGACCGTCGCCCGAGCAGTACTTC. This translates into CASSQDGPSPEQYF.

The CDR3, as DNA: TGCGCCAGCAGCTTAAATCGGGGGGACGCCTACAATGAGCAGTTCTTC. It yields the protein CASSLNRGDAYNEQFF. The chain carries TRBV5-1 and TRBJ2-1; 7 positions agree with TRBD2. The CDR3 has 16 residues. Germline V gene data show CDR1 as SGHRS and CDR2 as YFSETQ. V trimming: 2 bases; J trimming: 2 bases; junction bases outside the gene matches: 7.

Comment on this clonotype: At one end, the junction sequence differs from germline, possibly due to a read error. The CDR3 DNA follows: TGTGCCAGCAGGAACAGGAACGGTCGTAACCTCAACTTC. It codes for CASRNRNGRNLNF. The chain has TRBV25-1 and TRBJ1-2; tentatively, D is TRBD1 (5 bases). Germline assignment: CDR1 MGHDK and CDR2 SYGVNS. The CDR3 totals 13 residues.

This sequence joins TRBV11-1 and TRBJ2-1; D unresolved. The CDR3 spans 14 residues. The ends were cut back, 3 bases at V and 5 bases at J, with 11 bases in the middle. CDR1 is SGHAT, CDR2 FQDESV, per germline (reference sequence). The CDR3 protein is CASSFRAADNEQFF. The CDR3 region has the DNA TGTGCCAGCAGCTTTAGGGCCGCCGACAATGAGCAGTTCTTC.

This rearrangement joins TRBV18 to TRBJ1-1; D perhaps matches TRBD1 (5 bases). Germline-derived CDR1 and CDR2 are KGHSH and LQKENI. The CDR3 sequence is 14 residues long. V lost 6 bases, J lost 0 bases, and 11 bases lay in between. CDR3 DNA: TGTGCCAGCTCTGGACAAACAGTGAACACTGAAGCTTTCTTT. Translation gives CASSGQTVNTEAFF. The full variable domain, with the rest looked up from reference TRBV18 and TRBJ1-1, is NAGVMQNPRHLVRRRGQEARLRCSPMKGHSHVYWYRQLPEEGLKFMVYLQKENIIDESGMPKERFSAEFPKEGPSILRIQQVVRGDSAAYFCASSGQTVNTEAFFGQGTRLTVV.